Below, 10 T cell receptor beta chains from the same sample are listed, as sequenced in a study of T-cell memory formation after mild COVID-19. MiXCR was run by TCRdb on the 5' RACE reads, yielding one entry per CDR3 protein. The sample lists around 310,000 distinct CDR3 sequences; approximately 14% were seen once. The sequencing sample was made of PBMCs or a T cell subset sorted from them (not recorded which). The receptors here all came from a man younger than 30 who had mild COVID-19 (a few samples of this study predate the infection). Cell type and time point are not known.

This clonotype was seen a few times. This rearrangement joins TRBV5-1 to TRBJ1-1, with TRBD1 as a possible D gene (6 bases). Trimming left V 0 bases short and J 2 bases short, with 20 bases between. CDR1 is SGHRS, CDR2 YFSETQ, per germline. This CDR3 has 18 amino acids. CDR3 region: CASSLAGGLRGGNTEAFF. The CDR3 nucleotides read TGCGCCAGCAGCTTGGCCGGAGGCCTTAGAGGGGGAAACACTGAAGCTTTCTTT. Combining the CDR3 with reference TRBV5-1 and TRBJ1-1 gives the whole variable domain KAGVTQTPRYLIKTRGQQVTLSCSPISGHRSVSWYQQTPGQGLQFLFEYFSETQRNKGNFPGRFSGRQFSNSRSEMNVSTLELGDSALYLCASSLAGGLRGGNTEAFFGQGTRLTVV.

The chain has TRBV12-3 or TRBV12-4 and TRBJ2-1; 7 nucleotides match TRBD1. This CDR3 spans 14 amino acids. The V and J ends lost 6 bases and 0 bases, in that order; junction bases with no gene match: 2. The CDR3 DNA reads TGTGCCAGCAGCTGGGACAGCTCCTACAATGAGCAGTTCTTC. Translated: CASSWDSSYNEQFF.

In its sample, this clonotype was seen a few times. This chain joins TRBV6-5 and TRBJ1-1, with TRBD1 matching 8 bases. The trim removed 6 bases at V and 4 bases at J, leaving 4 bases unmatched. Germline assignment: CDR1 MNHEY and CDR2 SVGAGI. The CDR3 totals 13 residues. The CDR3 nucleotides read TGTGCCAGCAGACTGGGGACAGGCACTGAAGCTTTCTTT. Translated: CASRLGTGTEAFF.

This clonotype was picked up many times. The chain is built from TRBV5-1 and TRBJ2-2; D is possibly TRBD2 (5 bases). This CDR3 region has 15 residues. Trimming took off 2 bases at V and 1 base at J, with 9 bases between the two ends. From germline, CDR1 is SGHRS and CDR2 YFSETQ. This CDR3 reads CASSLIEGNTGELFF. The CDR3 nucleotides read TGCGCCAGCAGCTTAATCGAGGGGAACACCGGGGAGCTGTTTTTT.

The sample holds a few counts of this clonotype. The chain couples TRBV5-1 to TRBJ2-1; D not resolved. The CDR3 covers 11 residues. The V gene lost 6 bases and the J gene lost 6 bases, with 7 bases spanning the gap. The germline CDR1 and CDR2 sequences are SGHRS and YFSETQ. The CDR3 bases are TGCGCCAGCACCTTTGTCAATGAGCAGTTCTTC. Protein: CASTFVNEQFF.

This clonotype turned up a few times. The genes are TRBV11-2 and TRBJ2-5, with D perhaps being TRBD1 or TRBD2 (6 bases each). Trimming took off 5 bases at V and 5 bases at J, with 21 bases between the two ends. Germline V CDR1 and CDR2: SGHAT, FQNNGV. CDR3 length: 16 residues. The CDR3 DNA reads TGTGCCAGCAGCCTTCCTGGGGGGCTACGGGTGGAGACCCAGTACTTC. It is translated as CASSLPGGLRVETQYF.

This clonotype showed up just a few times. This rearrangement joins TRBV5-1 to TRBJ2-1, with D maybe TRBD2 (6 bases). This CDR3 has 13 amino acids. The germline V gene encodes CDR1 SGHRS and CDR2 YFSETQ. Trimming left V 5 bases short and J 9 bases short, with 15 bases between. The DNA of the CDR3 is TGCGCCAGCAGGGCTCCCCGGGGAGGTGAGCAGTTCTTC. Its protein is CASRAPRGGEQFF.

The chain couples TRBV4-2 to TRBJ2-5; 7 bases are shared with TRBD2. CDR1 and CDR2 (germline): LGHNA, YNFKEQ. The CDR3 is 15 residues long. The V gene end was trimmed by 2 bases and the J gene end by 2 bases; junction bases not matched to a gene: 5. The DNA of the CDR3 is TGTGCCAGCAGCCAACCTCAGCGGGGTCAAGAGACCCAGTACTTC. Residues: CASSQPQRGQETQYF.

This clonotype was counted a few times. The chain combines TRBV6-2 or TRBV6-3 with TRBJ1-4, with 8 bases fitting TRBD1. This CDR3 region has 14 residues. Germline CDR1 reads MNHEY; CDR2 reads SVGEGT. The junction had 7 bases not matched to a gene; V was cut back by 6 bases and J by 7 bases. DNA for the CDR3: TGTGCCAGCAGCACCGGGACAGGAACTGAAAAACTGTTTTTT. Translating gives CASSTGTGTEKLFF.

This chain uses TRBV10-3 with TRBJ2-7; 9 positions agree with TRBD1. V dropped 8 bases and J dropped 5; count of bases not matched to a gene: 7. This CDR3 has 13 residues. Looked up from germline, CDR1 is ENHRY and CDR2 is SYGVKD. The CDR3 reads CAIQTGGVHEQYF. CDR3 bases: TGTGCCATCCAGACAGGGGGGGTCCACGAGCAGTACTTC.